This TCR beta chain was recovered during a study of blood T cells in healthy people across ages. Looked up from germline, CDR1 is DFQATT and CDR2 is SNEGSKA (reference sequence). The V and J ends lost 6 bases and 0 bases, in that order; junction bases with no gene match: 8. CDR3 length: 14 residues. Primers used in a second PCR of about 6 to 11 cycles were a sample-barcoded 5' primer and a J-beta primer mix. Using its own MiXCR run on the 5' RACE reads, TCRdb lists one record per CDR3 protein. The profile shows about 1.6 million distinct CDR3 sequences, about 31% of them singletons. The sample taken for sequencing was blood. The receptor was isolated from a woman aged 25 to 39 in good health. The V call is TRBV20-1, the J call TRBJ2-7; TRBD1 matches 7 bases. For the CDR3, the DNA is TGCAGTGCGCCTGAGGGACAGAGCTCCTACGAGCAGTACTTC. This sequence encodes CSAPEGQSSYEQYF.